This TCR beta chain was sequenced for a study of cytomegalovirus exposure and HLA in healthy donors. Overall study findings and caveats: Information on immune exposure was restricted to one variable (CMV serostatus).

The V gene lost 4 bases and the J gene lost 3 bases, with 13 bases spanning the gap. The CDR3 has 15 amino acids. Germline CDR1 reads SGHRS; CDR2 reads YFSETQ. PCR primers comprised 60 Vbeta and 13 Jbeta primers. TCRdb's copy holds only in-frame clones and misses some; the assay was immunoSEQ multiplex PCR. The repertoire holds about 190,000 clones, with around 85% as singletons. This clone has only a few counts. Its cognate antigen is unknown. Material for sequencing was PBMCs. The chain couples TRBV5-1 to TRBJ1-4; maybe TRBD1 (5 bases). The TCR comes from a man aged 50 to 60 in good health and CMV-seronegative. For the CDR3, the DNA is TGCGCCAGCAGCGACCGACAGATTCCTAATGAAAAACTGTTTTTT. Translating it yields CASSDRQIPNEKLFF.